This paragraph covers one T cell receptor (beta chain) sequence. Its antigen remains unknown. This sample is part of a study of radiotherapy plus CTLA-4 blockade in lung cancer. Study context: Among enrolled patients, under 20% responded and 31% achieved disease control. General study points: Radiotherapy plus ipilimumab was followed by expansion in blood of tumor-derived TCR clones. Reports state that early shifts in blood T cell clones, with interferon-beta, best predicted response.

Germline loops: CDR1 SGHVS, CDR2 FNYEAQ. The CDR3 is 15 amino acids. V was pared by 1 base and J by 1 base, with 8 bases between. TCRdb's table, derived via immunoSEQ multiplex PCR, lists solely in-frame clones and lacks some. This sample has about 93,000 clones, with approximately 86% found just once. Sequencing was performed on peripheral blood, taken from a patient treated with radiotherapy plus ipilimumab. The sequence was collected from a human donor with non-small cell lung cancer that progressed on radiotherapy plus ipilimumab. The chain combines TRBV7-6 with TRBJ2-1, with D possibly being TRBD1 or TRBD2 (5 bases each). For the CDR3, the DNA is TGTGCCAGCAGCTTAGTGGGACGGTCCTACAATGAGCAGTTCTTC. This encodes CASSLVGRSYNEQFF.